This T cell receptor beta chain came from a study of CD8 T cells in Susac syndrome. Deletions cut 3 bases from V and 7 bases from J, with 10 bases between. This CDR3 contains 13 residues. Germline V gives CDR1 LGHNA, CDR2 YNFKEQ. A quantity of about 0.5 to 1 ug RNA underwent reverse transcription using random hexamers. In TCRdb, the immunoSEQ multiplex PCR reads were re-called with MiXCR into one record per CDR3 protein. Seen here are under 150,000 distinct CDR3 sequences, nearly 95% observed once, and the top ten hold over 0.25%. The receptor's source is a human donor in good health. The sequenced sample was CD8+ T cells from PBMCs. The chain couples TRBV4-2 to TRBJ1-5; D gene ambiguous. The CDR3 nucleotides are TGTGCCAGCAGCCAGACCCTCGGACAGCCCCAGCATTTT. The encoded protein is CASSQTLGQPQHF.